A selection of T cell receptor beta chains follows, all from one sample in a study of identical twins. TCRdb re-analysed the 5' RACE reads in MiXCR, keeping a single row per CDR3 protein. This table has some 1,700,000 distinct CDR3 sequences, about 31% appearing once. Sequencing was done on a sample of cord blood. Receptors originate from a newborn girl in good health. The CDR3 runs from the conserved cysteine through the conserved F or W. Each record gives: clone size, D gene, J gene, V gene, CDR3 protein, CDR3 DNA. D genes are given only for firm matches. For some rows the clone size is stated as once, few or many, or as a class when expanded; others skip it.

clone size: NA; D gene: TRBD1; J gene: TRBJ1-5; V gene: TRBV20-1; CDR3 protein: CSASRTGNNQPQHF; CDR3 DNA: TGCAGTGCTAGCCGGACAGGGAACAATCAGCCCCAGCATTTT
clone size: NA; D gene: NA; J gene: TRBJ1-5; V gene: TRBV21-1; CDR3 protein: CASSKESGTMSHQPQHF; CDR3 DNA: TGTGCCAGCAGCAAAGAGAGCGGGACAATGAGCCATCAGCCCCAGCATTTT
clone size: few; D gene: NA; J gene: TRBJ1-2; V gene: TRBV12-3/TRBV12-4; CDR3 protein: CASSRNKNYGYTF; CDR3 DNA: TGTGCCAGCAGCCGGAACAAGAACTATGGCTACACCTTC
clone size: few; D gene: NA; J gene: TRBJ2-1; V gene: TRBV15; CDR3 protein: CATSREGNEQFF; CDR3 DNA: TGTGCCACCAGCAGAGAGGGAAATGAGCAGTTCTTC
clone size: NA; D gene: NA; J gene: TRBJ1-5; V gene: TRBV19; CDR3 protein: CASSRFSPEDQPQHF; CDR3 DNA: TGTGCCAGTTCCCGGTTTTCACCAGAGGATCAGCCCCAGCATTTT
clone size: many; D gene: NA; J gene: TRBJ2-3; V gene: TRBV10-3; CDR3 protein: CAISEGPGGTDTQYF; CDR3 DNA: TGTGCCATCAGTGAAGGTCCAGGGGGCACAGATACGCAGTATTTT
clone size: NA; D gene: NA; J gene: TRBJ2-5; V gene: TRBV10-2; CDR3 protein: CASGQSSLLQETQYF; CDR3 DNA: TGCGCCAGCGGACAGAGTTCACTATTGCAAGAGACCCAGTACTTC
clone size: NA; D gene: NA; J gene: TRBJ2-7; V gene: TRBV12-3/TRBV12-4; CDR3 protein: CASSLDEGGEQYF; CDR3 DNA: TGTGCCAGCAGTTTAGACGAAGGGGGCGAGCAGTACTTC
clone size: NA; D gene: NA; J gene: TRBJ2-7; V gene: TRBV6-5; CDR3 protein: CASSSTPTVSYERYF; CDR3 DNA: TGTGCCAGCAGTTCGACCCCGACAGTCTCCTACGAGCGGTACTTC
clone size: NA; D gene: TRBD2; J gene: TRBJ2-2; V gene: TRBV7-6; CDR3 protein: CASSLIRPTSGGNTGELFF; CDR3 DNA: TGTGCCAGCAGTTTAATCAGACCTACTAGCGGGGGGAACACCGGGGAGCTGTTTTTT
clone size: many; D gene: TRBD2; J gene: TRBJ2-1; V gene: TRBV6-2/TRBV6-3; CDR3 protein: CASSYESGSAYNEQFF; CDR3 DNA: TGTGCCAGCAGTTACGAGAGCGGGAGCGCCTACAATGAGCAGTTCTTC
clone size: NA; D gene: NA; J gene: TRBJ2-7; V gene: TRBV18; CDR3 protein: CASSLRLGRSYEQYF; CDR3 DNA: TGTGCCAGCTCACTACGACTGGGACGGTCCTACGAGCAGTACTTC
clone size: NA; D gene: NA; J gene: TRBJ2-7; V gene: TRBV28; CDR3 protein: CASSLWAENEQYF; CDR3 DNA: TGTGCCAGCAGCTTATGGGCAGAGAACGAGCAGTACTTC
clone size: few; D gene: NA; J gene: TRBJ2-5; V gene: TRBV24-1; CDR3 protein: CATSDPGGRQETQYF; CDR3 DNA: TGTGCCACCAGTGATCCTGGCGGGCGCCAAGAGACCCAGTACTTC
clone size: NA; D gene: NA; J gene: TRBJ2-1; V gene: TRBV20-1; CDR3 protein: CSGATQVRGHSYNEQFF; CDR3 DNA: TGCAGTGGAGCGACCCAGGTGCGGGGGCACTCCTACAATGAGCAGTTCTTC
clone size: few; D gene: TRBD2; J gene: TRBJ2-5; V gene: TRBV4-1; CDR3 protein: CASSQVFGGSETQYF; CDR3 DNA: TGCGCCAGCAGCCAAGTTTTCGGCGGGAGTGAGACCCAGTACTTC
clone size: NA; D gene: TRBD1; J gene: TRBJ1-2; V gene: TRBV29-1; CDR3 protein: CSVEGQGSGYTF; CDR3 DNA: TGCAGCGTTGAAGGACAGGGCAGTGGCTACACCTTC
clone size: NA; D gene: NA; J gene: TRBJ2-1; V gene: TRBV6-2/TRBV6-3; CDR3 protein: CASSYSSGFNEQFF; CDR3 DNA: TGTGCCAGCAGTTACTCTTCGGGGTTCAATGAGCAGTTCTTC
clone size: NA; D gene: NA; J gene: TRBJ1-6; V gene: TRBV20-1; CDR3 protein: CSARKGSNNSPLHF; CDR3 DNA: TGCAGTGCACGTAAAGGCTCGAATAATTCACCCCTCCACTTT
clone size: few; D gene: NA; J gene: TRBJ2-7; V gene: TRBV7-2; CDR3 protein: CASSLAPETYEQYF; CDR3 DNA: TGTGCCAGCAGCTTAGCCCCTGAGACCTACGAGCAGTACTTC
clone size: few; D gene: NA; J gene: TRBJ2-1; V gene: TRBV29-1; CDR3 protein: CSVDHRATLYNEQFF; CDR3 DNA: TGCAGCGTCGACCACCGGGCTACACTCTACAATGAGCAGTTCTTC
clone size: NA; D gene: TRBD2; J gene: TRBJ2-1; V gene: TRBV6-1; CDR3 protein: CASSSAGGFYNEQFF; CDR3 DNA: TGTGCCAGCAGTTCAGCGGGAGGATTCTACAATGAGCAGTTCTTC
clone size: few; D gene: NA; J gene: TRBJ2-3; V gene: TRBV20-1; CDR3 protein: CSASLVPDTQYF; CDR3 DNA: TGCAGTGCTAGCTTGGTCCCAGATACGCAGTATTTT
clone size: NA; D gene: TRBD1; J gene: TRBJ1-4; V gene: TRBV7-9; CDR3 protein: CASSTRGQGQAKLFF; CDR3 DNA: TGTGCCAGCAGCACCCGTGGACAGGGGCAGGCAAAACTGTTTTTT
clone size: NA; D gene: TRBD1; J gene: TRBJ1-5; V gene: TRBV27; CDR3 protein: CASSGNRGQPQHF; CDR3 DNA: TGTGCCAGCAGTGGGAACAGGGGACAGCCCCAGCATTTT
clone size: NA; D gene: TRBD2; J gene: TRBJ2-7; V gene: TRBV6-5; CDR3 protein: CASSYGRALYEQYF; CDR3 DNA: TGTGCCAGCAGTTACGGGAGGGCCCTCTACGAGCAGTACTTC
clone size: NA; D gene: TRBD2; J gene: TRBJ2-7; V gene: TRBV28; CDR3 protein: CASRSLAGSYNEQYF; CDR3 DNA: TGTGCCAGCAGGTCTCTAGCGGGCTCCTACAATGAGCAGTACTTC
clone size: NA; D gene: NA; J gene: TRBJ1-2; V gene: TRBV9; CDR3 protein: CASSVANLDNGYTF; CDR3 DNA: TGTGCCAGCAGCGTAGCGAATCTAGACAACGGCTACACCTTC
clone size: NA; D gene: NA; J gene: TRBJ1-1; V gene: TRBV18; CDR3 protein: CASSPYDGRTTEAFF; CDR3 DNA: TGTGCCAGCTCACCCTATGACGGACGGACTACTGAAGCTTTCTTT
clone size: NA; D gene: TRBD2; J gene: TRBJ2-1; V gene: TRBV6-1; CDR3 protein: CASSTLAGGLGEQFF; CDR3 DNA: TGTGCCAGCAGCACACTAGCGGGAGGGCTGGGAGAGCAGTTCTTC
clone size: NA; D gene: TRBD2; J gene: TRBJ2-1; V gene: TRBV3-1; CDR3 protein: CASSQGRGGLGIYNEQFF; CDR3 DNA: TGTGCCAGCAGCCAGGGCCGGGGGGGCCTAGGAATCTACAATGAGCAGTTCTTC
clone size: NA; D gene: NA; J gene: TRBJ2-3; V gene: TRBV3-1; CDR3 protein: CASSQRRGHGASTDTQYF; CDR3 DNA: TGTGCCAGCAGCCAAAGGAGGGGTCATGGGGCTAGCACAGATACGCAGTATTTT
clone size: NA; D gene: TRBD2; J gene: TRBJ2-7; V gene: TRBV5-1; CDR3 protein: CASSLGRGLAAYNEQYF; CDR3 DNA: TGCGCCAGCAGCTTGGGCCGGGGACTAGCGGCTTACAATGAGCAGTACTTC
clone size: NA; D gene: NA; J gene: TRBJ2-7; V gene: TRBV5-1; CDR3 protein: CASSFPASGLIYEQYF; CDR3 DNA: TGCGCCAGCAGCTTTCCGGCAAGCGGTCTTATCTACGAGCAGTACTTC
clone size: few; D gene: TRBD2; J gene: TRBJ2-3; V gene: TRBV20-1; CDR3 protein: CSASIQRGGKDTQYF; CDR3 DNA: TGCAGTGCTAGTATCCAGCGGGGGGGGAAAGATACGCAGTATTTT
clone size: few; D gene: NA; J gene: TRBJ2-7; V gene: TRBV10-3; CDR3 protein: CAISAGVGEQYF; CDR3 DNA: TGTGCCATCAGTGCCGGAGTAGGGGAGCAGTACTTC
clone size: once; D gene: NA; J gene: TRBJ2-7; V gene: TRBV15; CDR3 protein: CATSRYYGEQYF; CDR3 DNA: TGTGCCACCAGCAGGTATTATGGGGAGCAGTACTTC
clone size: NA; D gene: NA; J gene: TRBJ2-7; V gene: TRBV28; CDR3 protein: CAVGYEQYF; CDR3 DNA: TGTGCGGTGGGATACGAGCAGTACTTC
clone size: few; D gene: NA; J gene: TRBJ2-3; V gene: TRBV7-2; CDR3 protein: CASSSFRSSTDTQYF; CDR3 DNA: TGTGCCAGCAGCTCCTTCAGGTCTAGCACAGATACGCAGTATTTT
clone size: NA; D gene: TRBD2; J gene: TRBJ2-1; V gene: TRBV5-6; CDR3 protein: CASRLRASGTVNEQFF; CDR3 DNA: TGTGCCAGCAGGTTGAGGGCTAGCGGGACGGTCAATGAGCAGTTCTTC
clone size: NA; D gene: NA; J gene: TRBJ1-1; V gene: TRBV25-1; CDR3 protein: CASSEYKGLNTEAFF; CDR3 DNA: TGTGCCAGCAGTGAATATAAGGGACTTAACACTGAAGCTTTCTTT
clone size: many; D gene: TRBD1; J gene: TRBJ2-3; V gene: TRBV12-3/TRBV12-4; CDR3 protein: CASSLRTGDDTQYF; CDR3 DNA: TGTGCCAGCAGTTTACGGACAGGGGACGATACGCAGTATTTT
clone size: few; D gene: NA; J gene: TRBJ1-1; V gene: TRBV18; CDR3 protein: CASSPGDKAEAFF; CDR3 DNA: TGTGCCAGCTCACCCGGGGATAAGGCTGAAGCTTTCTTT
clone size: NA; D gene: NA; J gene: TRBJ2-3; V gene: TRBV2; CDR3 protein: CASSDWTNGRWNTDTQYF; CDR3 DNA: TGTGCCAGCAGTGATTGGACAAATGGGAGGTGGAACACAGATACGCAGTATTTT
clone size: NA; D gene: NA; J gene: TRBJ1-2; V gene: TRBV4-2; CDR3 protein: CASSHNRGGDSARGYTF; CDR3 DNA: TGTGCCAGCAGCCACAACCGAGGGGGAGACTCAGCTCGGGGCTACACCTTC